This TCR beta chain derives from a study of vaccination and CD4 T cells after COVID-19. Points from the study as a whole: Convalescent patients' clones that were vaccine-specific were spike mono-reactive in 304 of 307 cases. Convalescent participants were relatively few, and none had early post-infection timepoints studied.

Stated treatment: approximately nine-day PBMC culture with coronavirus spike peptide pools or control peptides (ViraFEST assay). In the ViraFEST assay, peptide-pool expansion preceded TCR sequencing of expanded clonotypes. Peptide pools at around 9.1 ug/ml, together with 7.5 to 10 IU/ml IL-2, were added to cultures of approximately 1.9 million PBMCs per well. Per the germline V gene, CDR1 is SGHTA and CDR2 is FQGTGA. The germline V and J ends were trimmed by 5 bases and 4 bases, with 9 bases remaining between them. The CDR3 sequence is 13 residues long. About this clonotype: Antigen specificity is unknown.

Cultured CD4+ T-cell DNA underwent Oncomine TCR Beta short-read sequencing. TCRdb redid the calling of the PCR reads with MiXCR, one entry per CDR3 protein. The table has 15,000 to 20,000 distinct CDR3 sequences, roughly 55% seen once. V gene TRBV7-3 combines with J gene TRBJ2-1; D gene unclear. The sequence derives from a human donor who had recovered from COVID-19. The input for sequencing was CD4+ T cells from blood, cultured in vitro, taken before SARS-CoV-2 vaccination. CDR3 in amino acids: CASSRLPYNEQFF. The CDR3 DNA follows: TGTGCCAGCAGCCGATTACCATACAATGAGCAGTTCTTC.